This T cell receptor beta chain was found in a study of beta chain features in type 1 diabetes listed by TCRdb under 2018. The study in broad terms: Mean age, gender distribution, total cell number and subset yield were not different between patients and healthy donors. In the study, recently diagnosed type 1 diabetes patients and matched healthy donors were compared on the TCRB repertoires of their sorted circulating CD4+ T cell subsets. Regulatory and stem cell-like memory subsets were obtained from only 8 patients and about eight healthy donors, while naive and central memory subsets were obtained from all 28 donors. A total of about 110,000,000 sorted cells were examined across all samples, and a strong correlation was observed between cell number per subset and RNA yield.

The entire amount of isolated RNA was reverse transcribed using the High Capacity cDNA Reverse Transcription Kit, so the sequenced TCRB transcripts were expressed ones. Deep immunoSEQ sequencing was applied to naive, central memory and regulatory T cell samples, giving an average of about 3.4 million total reads per sample. Sorted cells were lysed in RLT buffer, and RNA was extracted using DNase-treated RNeasy Micro or Mini kits according to cell number. To prevent cross-contamination, every cell subset was processed on its own, while patient and healthy donor samples were processed together. TCRB sequences were amplified from cDNA with the immunoSEQ multiplex PCR, producing 87-bp fragments spanning the CDR3 region. The amplicons were sequenced using the Illumina HiSeq platform. The authors' pipeline ran thus. Synthetic template baselines were used to correct PCR bias computationally, reads within Hamming distance 2 were collapsed, and singletons that could not be merged were discarded. Reads were aligned to IMGT to assign V, D and J genes, CDR3 length, and insertions or deletions at six rearrangement sites. Within each subset, clonotype counts were normalized to the number of sorted cells before true diversity and Gini coefficients were calculated with the tcR R package. The overlap coefficient, calculated on TCRB nucleotide sequences, was used to measure repertoire sharing. Out-of-frame TCRB sequences from naive cells were analyzed as a proxy for the pre-selection repertoire. TCRdb holds this immuneACCESS table with in-frame rearrangements only. Some clones are missing; in checked studies, unresolved V genes explain under half, and the rest has no known cause. For V, J and clone size, that table is used; D and trimming come from the DNA. This sample comprises about 650,000 clones, roughly an eighth of them detected only once. The top ten hold more than 0.09% of the sample.

The germline V gene provides CDR1 ENHRY and CDR2 SYGVKD. Including cysteine and phenylalanine, the CDR3 has 16 amino acids. The kept DNA is CDR3 alone, 48 bases in frame from the first base. V and J lose 5 bases and 2 bases, and a span of 17 bases separates them. Each donor gave one peripheral blood draw, approximately 110 mL on average, collected into heparinised tubes. Using a panel that included CD45RO, CCR7, CD25, CD127, CD95 and CD27, naive, central memory, regulatory and stem cell-like memory CD4+ T cells were sorted on a BD FACSAria II. All sorted populations exceeded 95% purity. PBMCs were isolated right away by Lymphoprep density gradient centrifugation and were stained directly, without culture. So that batch effects would be minimized, each experiment stained and sorted samples in pairs, pairing one healthy donor with one patient. A note on this clone: There is no known antigen for this receptor. Base qualities are not at hand, and no much larger clone is one base apart.

Here is what the overall study found, with its caveats: Because small numbers of individuals were included in the HLA sub-analyses, any influence of HLA type on TCRB rearrangement was left unresolved. Shorter templates might be favored by PCR, yet because patient and control samples were amplified and corrected together, any such skew would affect both groups equally. The naive, central memory and regulatory TCRB repertoires appeared to resemble one another more closely among patients than among healthy donors. Because cDNA was sequenced instead of genomic DNA, highly expressing activated cells could be over-represented, though the groups showed no difference in activation or CD3 levels. Patients with type 1 diabetes made fewer insertions and deleted more nucleotides at VDJ recombination sites, implying thymic rearrangement abnormalities. In all four CD4+ subsets, TCRB CDR3 length was moderately but significantly shorter in type 1 diabetes patients.

This chain joins TRBV10-3 to TRBJ2-3; the D assignment is uncertain and may be TRBD1 or TRBD2, with 6 bases supporting each. Source material: naive CD4+ T cells from blood. Reading the label with the study, this specimen's cell subset or site is: true naive CD4+ T cells. The clonotype was recovered from a man aged 25 to 40 with type 1 diabetes. The CDR3 protein is CAISNGGPGDTDTQYF. The DNA sequence follows: TGTGCCATCAGTAACGGGGGCCCCGGAGACACAGATACGCAGTATTTT.